What follows describes a single T cell receptor beta chain. This clone may be a read error of a much larger clone one base away. The data derive from a study of shared clonotypes between healthy human individuals. The CDR3 consists of 15 residues. The germline CDR1 and CDR2 sequences are SGHRS and YFSETQ. Libraries were prepared by immunoSEQ multiplex PCR; TCRdb keeps only in-frame clonotypes and omits some of them. The table lists about 96,000 clones, 40% to 55% of them singletons. The chain links TRBV5-1 to TRBJ2-5, with D tentatively TRBD1 or TRBD2 (6 bases each). This TCR came from a woman aged 40 to 50 in good health. Some clones in this sample may be carry-over from other donors' samples. The sample consisted of PBMCs. CDR3 bases: TGCGCCAGCAGCTCCACGCGCGCGGGACAAGAGGCCCAGTACTTC. Its protein is CASSSTRAGQEAQYF.